The 4 T cell receptor beta chains listed next were all sequenced from one sample in a study of PD-1 blockade in classical Hodgkin lymphoma. Each patient relapsed following autologous stem cell transplantation, and prior brentuximab vedotin exposure differed. Libraries were prepared by immunoSEQ multiplex PCR; TCRdb keeps only in-frame clonotypes and omits some of them. The sample lists some 50,000 clones, 73% occurring once. The source was peripheral blood mononuclear cells (PBMCs), collected at baseline. These receptors were obtained from a human donor with classical Hodgkin lymphoma.

This chain connects TRBV30 to TRBJ1-1; 11 nucleotides match TRBD1. V shed 8 bases, J shed 5 bases, and the junction held 7 bases outside the gene matches. The germline CDR1 and CDR2 sequences are GTSNPN and SVGIG (reference sequence). This CDR3 comprises 13 residues. In DNA form, the CDR3 reads TGTGCCGGTGGACAGGGGGCGAGGACTGAAGCTTTCTTT. Amino acids: CAGGQGARTEAFF.

A few counts support this clone. V usage is TRBV30 and J usage is TRBJ2-3; 7 bases are shared with TRBD1. The CDR3 extends over 15 amino acids. The V gene's germline CDR1 is GTSNPN and CDR2 SVGIG (reference sequence). With 5 bases clipped from V and 1 base from J, the junction kept 9 bases outside the gene matches. The CDR3 sequence: CAWSPTGAGTDTQYF. DNA of the CDR3: TGTGCCTGGTCACCTACAGGGGCCGGCACAGATACGCAGTATTTT.

This clone occurred once. V usage is TRBV11-2 and J usage is TRBJ2-7; TRBD1 is a possible D gene (6 bases). The CDR3 has 14 amino acids. Deletions cut 0 bases from V and 4 bases from J, with 10 bases between. CDR1 and CDR2 (germline): SGHAT, FQNNGV. In DNA form, the CDR3 reads TGTGCCAGCAGCTTAGACAGGGGCCCGTACGAGCAGTACTTC. Amino acids: CASSLDRGPYEQYF.

The CDR3 sequence is CASSLQGSYGYTF. The CDR3, as DNA: TGTGCCAGCAGTTTACAGGGATCCTATGGCTACACCTTC. The chain carries TRBV27 and TRBJ1-2; the D gene is possibly TRBD1 (5 bases). The germline V gene has CDR1 MNHEY and CDR2 SMNVEV (reference sequence). The CDR3 has 13 residues. V was pared by 2 bases and J by 4 bases, with 8 bases between.